A selection of T cell receptor beta chains follows, all from one sample in a study of cytomegalovirus exposure and HLA in healthy donors. Sequenced by immunoSEQ multiplex PCR; TCRdb stores in-frame clones only, minus some. Among about 110,000 clones listed, around 73% were seen once. Sequenced input: PBMCs. All receptors come from a man in his forties or fifties in good health and CMV-seronegative. CDR3s include the opening cysteine and the closing phenylalanine or tryptophan. The D gene is left open where the match is weak. Clone size, where shown, is once, few, many, or a class for clones that have expanded.

DNA: TGTGCCACCAGCAGAGATGTTCCCGGGACAGGGGACAATGAGCAGTTCTTC; CDR3: CATSRDVPGTGDNEQFF; V: TRBV15; size: .; D: TRBD1; J: TRBJ2-1
DNA: TGTGCCAGCAGCACACGACAGGGGGTAATTATAGATACGCAGTATTTT; CDR3: CASSTRQGVIIDTQYF; V: TRBV21-1; size: few; D: .; J: TRBJ2-3
DNA: TGTGCCAGCAGCTTTGACAGGGGTAGTTCTGGAAACACCATATATTTT; CDR3: CASSFDRGSSGNTIYF; V: TRBV7-2; size: .; D: TRBD1; J: TRBJ1-3
DNA: TGCGCCAGCAGCTTGGGGGGGACACAAACTTACAATGAGCAGTTCTTC; CDR3: CASSLGGTQTYNEQFF; V: TRBV5-1; size: .; D: .; J: TRBJ2-1
DNA: TGTGCCAGCAGCCGCGCAGGACAGGGACCCTACCCCCTCCACTTT; CDR3: CASSRAGQGPYPLHF; V: TRBV7-2; size: .; D: TRBD1; J: TRBJ1-6
DNA: TGTGCTAGTGGTCATACCGGGAATACGCAGTATTTT; CDR3: CASGHTGNTQYF; V: TRBV12-5; size: .; D: .; J: TRBJ2-3
DNA: TGTTCCAGCAGACAGGGGGTGGCTGAAGCTTTCTTT; CDR3: CSSRQGVAEAFF; V: TRBV7-9; size: .; D: TRBD1; J: TRBJ1-1
DNA: TGTGCCAGCAGCTCTGGTCTAGGTGAAAAACTGTTTTTT; CDR3: CASSSGLGEKLFF; V: TRBV13; size: .; D: .; J: TRBJ1-4
DNA: TGTGCCAGCAGTCAGAGTGGCGGTTGGTTGAACACTGAAGCTTTCTTT; CDR3: CASSQSGGWLNTEAFF; V: TRBV14; size: few; D: .; J: TRBJ1-1
DNA: TGTGCCATCAGTGAGGGACAGGAGAACACTGAAGCTTTCTTT; CDR3: CAISEGQENTEAFF; V: TRBV10-3; size: .; D: TRBD1; J: TRBJ1-1
DNA: TGTGCCAGCAGTGAAGGGGACAGGGCCAACTATGGCTACACCTTC; CDR3: CASSEGDRANYGYTF; V: TRBV6-1; size: .; D: TRBD1; J: TRBJ1-2
DNA: TGTGCCAGCAGCTTTGACGGGGAAAAACTGTTTTTT; CDR3: CASSFDGEKLFF; V: TRBV7-2; size: .; D: .; J: TRBJ1-4
DNA: TGTGCCAGCAGCTTAGCGCTGGCGGGGGGGCCCACAGATACGCAGTATTTT; CDR3: CASSLALAGGPTDTQYF; V: TRBV7-9; size: .; D: TRBD2; J: TRBJ2-3
DNA: TGTGCCAGCAGCCCCCCGAGCACTGAAGCTTTCTTT; CDR3: CASSPPSTEAFF; V: TRBV4-2; size: .; D: .; J: TRBJ1-1
DNA: TGCGCCAGCAGCCTGACAGGGTTGGATGAGCAGTTCTTC; CDR3: CASSLTGLDEQFF; V: TRBV10-1; size: .; D: TRBD1; J: TRBJ2-1
DNA: TGTGCCAGCAGCCAACCCGGACAGGGAGGCTACGAGCAGTACTTC; CDR3: CASSQPGQGGYEQYF; V: TRBV4-2; size: .; D: TRBD1; J: TRBJ2-7
DNA: TGTGCCAGCAGCTGGGGGGGTTCTGGGGCCAACGTCCTGACTTTC; CDR3: CASSWGGSGANVLTF; V: TRBV11-2; size: .; D: TRBD2; J: TRBJ2-6
DNA: TGTGCCAGTATAAACATCCGGAGTGAAGCTTTCTTT; CDR3: CASINIRSEAFF; V: TRBV19; size: once; D: .; J: TRBJ1-1
DNA: TGTGCCAGCAGCCTGGGCCCGATGGGCACAGATACGCAGTATTTT; CDR3: CASSLGPMGTDTQYF; V: TRBV9; size: .; D: .; J: TRBJ2-3
DNA: TGTGCCAGCAGTCCCTTAAGAGGAGATGAGCAGTTCTTC; CDR3: CASSPLRGDEQFF; V: TRBV27; size: .; D: .; J: TRBJ2-1
DNA: TGTGCCAGCTCACCGGGAGAGGCCTACTATGGCTACACCTTC; CDR3: CASSPGEAYYGYTF; V: TRBV18; size: .; D: .; J: TRBJ1-2
DNA: TGTGCCAGCAGTTTAGACCGGAGGGCAGGGGGAAATGGCTACACCTTC; CDR3: CASSLDRRAGGNGYTF; V: TRBV27; size: few; D: TRBD1; J: TRBJ1-2
DNA: TGCGCCAGCAGCTCCTCGGGGGGGCGGGAAGATACGCAGTATTTT; CDR3: CASSSSGGREDTQYF; V: TRBV5-1; size: .; D: TRBD2; J: TRBJ2-3
DNA: TGTGCCATCAGTGATTCTAGCGGGGCGCCCCAAGAGACCCAGTACTTC; CDR3: CAISDSSGAPQETQYF; V: TRBV10-3; size: once; D: TRBD2; J: TRBJ2-5
DNA: TGCGCCAGCAGCTTATCCCAGGGAACCCCACCCCTCCACTTT; CDR3: CASSLSQGTPPLHF; V: TRBV5-1; size: .; D: .; J: TRBJ1-6
DNA: TGTGCCAGCAGCTTAGAGGGGGGGACAGAAGCTTTCTTT; CDR3: CASSLEGGTEAFF; V: TRBV11-3; size: .; D: .; J: TRBJ1-1
DNA: TGTGCCAGCAGCTTAGCTACAGGGGGCGAGCAGTACTTC; CDR3: CASSLATGGEQYF; V: TRBV7-2; size: .; D: TRBD1; J: TRBJ2-7
DNA: TGTGCCAGCAGCTCGGACACCACAGATACGCAGTATTTT; CDR3: CASSSDTTDTQYF; V: TRBV28; size: .; D: .; J: TRBJ2-3
DNA: TGCGCCAGCTCCCCTGGGGGGGGGTCAGAGGAGACCCAGTACTTC; CDR3: CASSPGGGSEETQYF; V: TRBV5-1; size: few; D: TRBD2; J: TRBJ2-5
DNA: TGTGCCTGGAGTGTATTGACCGAGCCTAGTGAAGCTTTCTTT; CDR3: CAWSVLTEPSEAFF; V: TRBV30; size: once; D: .; J: TRBJ1-1
DNA: TGTGCCACCAGCAGAGATCGACAGGGTAACTATGGCTACACCTTC; CDR3: CATSRDRQGNYGYTF; V: TRBV15; size: .; D: TRBD1; J: TRBJ1-2
DNA: TGCGCCAGCACCCATGGGGCAGGGCGCGGGGTGATCTTC; CDR3: CASTHGAGRGVIF; V: TRBV5-1; size: once; D: .; J: TRBJ2-7
DNA: TGTGCCAGCAGTTACTCGAGGACAGCCTATGGCTACACCTTC; CDR3: CASSYSRTAYGYTF; V: TRBV6-5; size: once; D: .; J: TRBJ1-2
DNA: TGTGCCAGCAGCCCGGGACAGGGTAACACTGAAGCTTTCTTT; CDR3: CASSPGQGNTEAFF; V: TRBV28; size: .; D: TRBD1; J: TRBJ1-1
DNA: TGTGCCAGCAGTTTTCCCAATAGGGGGCCCGGCTACACCTTC; CDR3: CASSFPNRGPGYTF; V: TRBV28; size: .; D: TRBD1; J: TRBJ1-2
DNA: TGTGCCAGCAGCAGGACTGGACGGACTGAAGCTTTCTTT; CDR3: CASSRTGRTEAFF; V: TRBV7-3; size: few; D: .; J: TRBJ1-1
DNA: TGTGCCAGCAGCCCCAGGGCGGTGGGGGCGCAAACTGAAGCTTTCTTT; CDR3: CASSPRAVGAQTEAFF; V: TRBV9; size: .; D: .; J: TRBJ1-1
DNA: TGTGCCAGCAGTGAAGTGAGGGGGAGTTGGCAGCCCCAGCATTTT; CDR3: CASSEVRGSWQPQHF; V: TRBV2; size: .; D: .; J: TRBJ1-5
DNA: TGCGCCAGCAGCCGGTATCGGGATTCCACCGGGGAGCTGTTTTTT; CDR3: CASSRYRDSTGELFF; V: TRBV4-3; size: .; D: .; J: TRBJ2-2
DNA: TGCGCCAGCAGCCAAGATTTAGGGGCGGGGGGCTACACCTTC; CDR3: CASSQDLGAGGYTF; V: TRBV4-3; size: .; D: .; J: TRBJ1-2